The 25 T cell receptor beta chains below were found in one sample sequenced in a study of T cell responses to AZD1222 COVID-19 vaccine. Repertoires were generated with immunoSEQ multiplex PCR, while TCRdb's copy carries only in-frame clones and drops some. The repertoire holds approximately 130,000 clones, with over 90% as singletons. The specimen comprised peripheral blood, sampled on day 0 of AZD1222 vaccination. The receptor source for this set is an adult in good health.

This chain joins TRBV6-8 and TRBJ2-7; 12 nucleotides agree with TRBD1. Trimming took 3 bases from V and 5 from J; bases not matched to a gene: 14. This CDR3 comprises 18 residues. Per germline, CDR1 MNHGY and CDR2 SAAAGT. CDR3 sequence reads: CASSYTFLFGTGGNEQYF. In DNA, the CDR3 is TGTGCCAGCAGTTATACGTTTCTGTTCGGGACAGGGGGCAACGAGCAGTACTTC.

The chain joins TRBV4-2 to TRBJ1-1, with TRBD1 matching 8 bases. This CDR3 region has 13 residues. CDR1 LGHNA and CDR2 YNFKEQ come from the germline V gene. J gave up 3 bases and V 3 bases, and 0 bases lay outside the gene matches. The CDR3 here is CASSQDRDTEAFF. The CDR3 DNA follows: TGTGCCAGCAGCCAGGACAGGGACACTGAAGCTTTCTTT.

V gene TRBV27 combines with J gene TRBJ2-2; 8 nucleotides align to TRBD1. The germline gives CDR1 MNHEY, CDR2 SMNVEV (reference sequence). J gave up 6 bases and V 5 bases, and 5 bases lay outside the gene matches. This CDR3 is built from 14 residues. The CDR3 region is CASSLTGASGELFF. The CDR3 DNA reads as TGTGCCAGCAGTCTGACAGGGGCGTCCGGGGAGCTGTTTTTT.

This sequence joins TRBV7-8 and TRBJ2-2; unclear D gene. Germline CDR1 reads SGHVS; CDR2 reads FQNEAQ. The CDR3 is made up of 14 amino acids. The germline V and J ends were trimmed by 1 base and 6 bases, with 9 bases remaining between them. CDR3 residues: CASSLGIAAGELFF. The CDR3 DNA reads TGTGCCAGCAGCTTAGGAATCGCGGCCGGGGAGCTGTTTTTT.

The chain links TRBV5-5 to TRBJ1-5; D unresolved. Germline V lookup: CDR1 SGHKS, CDR2 YYEKEE (reference sequence). CDR3 length: 15 residues. V was shortened by 2 bases and J by 0 bases, with 9 bases between the two germline ends. CDR3 bases: TGTGCCAGCAGCTTCGACGGCGATAGCAATCAGCCCCAGCATTTT. Amino acid sequence: CASSFDGDSNQPQHF. Variable domain in full (rest from reference TRBV5-5 and TRBJ1-5): DAGVTQSPTHLIKTRGQQVTLRCSPISGHKSVSWYQQVLGQGPQFIFQYYEKEERGRGNFPDRFSARQFPNYSSELNVNALLLGDSALYLCASSFDGDSNQPQHFGDGTRLSIL.

The chain combines TRBV3-1 (or the pseudogene TRBV3-2) with TRBJ2-3; D perhaps matches TRBD1 (6 bases). CDR1 LGHDT and CDR2 YNNKEL come from the germline V gene (reference sequence). With 6 bases removed from V and 6 bases from J, the gap between germline ends came to 22 bases. This CDR3 has 16 residues. The CDR3 DNA reads as TGTGCCAGCAGAAATGTCCTAGGGGGACAAGCCGATACGCAGTATTTT. It encodes CASRNVLGGQADTQYF.

This chain uses TRBV5-1 with TRBJ2-3; 14 bases are shared with TRBD2. The length of the CDR3 is 18 residues. After removal of 3 bases from V and 6 bases from J, the junction contained 12 bases not matched to a gene. Germline V lookup: CDR1 SGHRS, CDR2 YFSETQ. The CDR3 DNA reads TGCGCCAGCAGCTATGGACTAGCGGGGGGCGGACCTTTGGATACGCAGTATTTT. This gives the protein CASSYGLAGGGPLDTQYF.

The CDR3 nucleotides are TGTGGGTCGACAGGGAAGTACCAAGAGACCCAGTACTTC. It translates to CGSTGKYQETQYF. The V gene is TRBV6-5, the J gene TRBJ2-5; 7 bases are shared with TRBD1. Germline assignment: CDR1 MNHEY and CDR2 SVGAGI. The CDR3 totals 13 residues.

The chain recombines TRBV5-6 with TRBJ1-1, with TRBD1 matching 10 bases. The CDR3 is 14 residues long. CDR1 SGHDT and CDR2 YYEEEE come from the germline V gene. The junction had 5 bases not matched to a gene; V was cut back by 4 bases and J by 5 bases. CDR3 DNA sequence: TGTGCCAGCAGCCCGGGACAGGGGTTTACTGAAGCTTTCTTT. It translates to CASSPGQGFTEAFF.

In this sample, this clone turned up a few times. The chain carries TRBV15 and TRBJ1-5; D is undetermined. V shed 8 bases and J shed 1 base, with 9 bases lying between them. This CDR3 has 13 amino acids. Germline V lookup: CDR1 LNHNV, CDR2 YYDKDF (reference sequence). CDR3 region: CATAAASNQPQHF. The CDR3 nucleotides are TGTGCCACCGCGGCGGCGAGCAATCAGCCCCAGCATTTT.

The rearrangement links TRBV5-1 to TRBJ2-5, with 9 bases matching TRBD2. V dropped 2 bases and J dropped 3; count of bases not matched to a gene: 5. This CDR3 comprises 15 residues. Germline CDR1 and CDR2: SGHRS and YFSETQ. CDR3 in DNA: TGCGCCAGCAGCTTACTTAGCGGGGGAGAAGAGACCCAGTACTTC. This gives the protein CASSLLSGGEETQYF.

This clone is a singleton in its sample. This chain uses TRBV5-1 with TRBJ2-1, with 8 bases that match TRBD2. In germline, CDR1 is SGHRS, CDR2 YFSETQ. J lost 2 bases, V lost 2 bases, and 6 bases had no gene match. The CDR3 sequence is 16 residues long. The CDR3 sequence is CASSFGAGGAYNEQFF. CDR3 DNA sequence: TGCGCCAGCAGCTTCGGGGCGGGGGGCGCCTACAATGAGCAGTTCTTC.

The chain carries TRBV7-2 and TRBJ1-3; D might be TRBD1 (5 bases). This CDR3 is built from 15 residues. Germline CDR1 SGHTA, CDR2 FQGNSA. V was clipped by 5 bases and J by 2 bases, with 13 bases between them. CDR3 coding DNA: TGTGCCAGCAGCGCGGGACGGCTCCCTGGAAACACCATATATTTT. It specifies CASSAGRLPGNTIYF. Looking up the rest from reference TRBV7-2 and TRBJ1-3 gives the full variable domain: GAGVSQSPSNKVTEKGKDVELRCDPISGHTALYWYRQSLGQGLEFLIYFQGNSAPDKSGLPSDRFSAERTGGSVSTLTIQRTQQEDSAVYLCASSAGRLPGNTIYFGEGSWLTVV.

The chain couples TRBV9 to TRBJ1-2; weak D call: TRBD1 (6 bases). Germline CDR1 reads SGDLS; CDR2 reads YYNGEE. This CDR3 has 15 amino acids. V dropped 4 bases and J dropped 4 bases, with 17 bases sitting between them. The CDR3 DNA reads TGTGCCAGCAGCCTCGCGGGGGGGGGCGGCTATGGCTACACCTTC. It is translated as CASSLAGGGGYGYTF. Together with reference TRBV9 and TRBJ1-2, the CDR3 gives the full variable domain: DSGVTQTPKHLITATGQRVTLRCSPRSGDLSVYWYQQSLDQGLQFLIQYYNGEERAKGNILERFSAQQFPDLHSELNLSSLELGDSALYFCASSLAGGGGYGYTFGSGTRLTVV.

V usage is TRBV5-5 and J usage is TRBJ2-7, with 12 bases aligning to TRBD1. The CDR3 covers 15 residues. Germline CDR1 SGHKS, CDR2 YYEKEE (reference sequence). J was trimmed by 2 bases and V by 3 bases; bases with no gene match: 3. The CDR3 region is CASSSGQGAPYEQYF. The CDR3 nucleotides are TGTGCCAGCAGCTCGGGACAGGGGGCACCCTACGAGCAGTACTTC.

The CDR3, as DNA: TGTGCCAGCAGCTTGTACAGGGAGGGAGCTTTCTTT. This sequence encodes CASSLYREGAFF. The chain joins TRBV2 to TRBJ1-1, with D possibly matching TRBD1 (6 bases). The CDR3 is 12 residues long. Between the trimmed V and J ends, which lost 6 bases and 10 bases, there was a span of 15 bases. The germline V gene has CDR1 SNHLY and CDR2 FYNNEI. Supplemented by reference TRBV2 and TRBJ1-1, the full variable domain reads EPEVTQTPSHQVTQMGQEVILRCVPISNHLYFYWYRQILGQKVEFLVSFYNNEISEKSEIFDDQFSVERPDGSNFTLKIRSTKLEDSAMYFCASSLYREGAFFGQGTRLTVV.

The V gene is TRBV5-5, the J gene TRBJ1-5; no firm D call. The V end lost 0 bases, the J end lost 5 bases, and 9 bases lay between the germline ends. Germline-derived CDR1 and CDR2 are SGHKS and YYEKEE (reference sequence). The length of the CDR3 is 14 residues. CDR3 sequence reads: CASSLVYRDQPQHF. The CDR3 bases are TGTGCCAGCAGCTTGGTCTATAGGGATCAGCCCCAGCATTTT.

With regard to this clone: Other nucleotide sequences from this sample produce the same CDR3. The chain combines TRBV18 with TRBJ1-1, with a weak D call TRBD1 (5 bases). V lost 5 bases and J lost 3, with 10 bases in between. The CDR3 is made up of 13 amino acids. Germline V lookup: CDR1 KGHSH, CDR2 LQKENI. The CDR3 loop is CASSTGEDTEAFF. As DNA, the CDR3 is TGTGCCAGCTCAACGGGGGAGGACACTGAAGCTTTCTTT.

The chain combines TRBV5-4 with TRBJ2-7; D call uncertain. V was trimmed by 0 bases and J by 7 bases, leaving 11 bases between them. The length of the CDR3 is 13 residues. CDR1 SGHNT and CDR2 YYREEE come from the germline V gene (reference sequence). CDR3 coding DNA: TGTGCCAGCAGCTTGGATGTCCAAGGGGAGCAGTACTTC. Its protein product is CASSLDVQGEQYF.

The chain has TRBV18 and TRBJ1-4; D might be TRBD1 (5 bases). This CDR3 is 15 amino acids long. Germline lookup yields CDR1 KGHSH and CDR2 LQKENI. V lost 1 base and J lost 7, with 13 bases in between. The CDR3 nucleotides are TGTGCCAGCTCACCACAAATGGGGCGAGGTGAAAAACTGTTTTTT. Protein product: CASSPQMGRGEKLFF.

This clone was seen only a few times. The J gene is TRBJ1-3, the V gene TRBV3-1 (or the pseudogene TRBV3-2), with a tentative D call TRBD1 (5 bases). This CDR3 is built from 17 residues. Germline-derived CDR1 and CDR2 are LGHDT and YNNKEL (reference sequence). V was clipped by 4 bases and J by 1 base, with 17 bases between them. In DNA, the CDR3 is TGTGCCAGCAGCCTCACAGTTTTGGGGGTTTCTGGAAACACCATATATTTT. It is translated as CASSLTVLGVSGNTIYF.

The V gene is TRBV5-1, the J gene TRBJ1-1; D is perhaps TRBD1 (5 bases). The CDR3 is made up of 15 amino acids. Trimming left V 7 bases short and J 3 bases short, with 19 bases between. Per germline, CDR1 SGHRS and CDR2 YFSETQ. The CDR3 reads CASRPTGARDTEAFF. In DNA form, the CDR3 reads TGCGCCAGCCGTCCTACCGGGGCTCGGGACACTGAAGCTTTCTTT.

The CDR3 region is CARSKDGAFF. The CDR3 DNA reads as TGTGCCAGAAGCAAAGATGGAGCTTTCTTT. V and J are TRBV5-3 and TRBJ1-1; D gene ambiguous. TRBV5-3 is identified as an open reading frame with a role that is uncertain. The V end was cut by 4 bases, the J end by 10 bases, with 8 bases between. The CDR3 totals 10 residues.

This rearrangement joins TRBV6-5 to TRBJ1-2, with D perhaps TRBD1 (6 bases). Germline V CDR1 and CDR2: MNHEY, SVGAGI. The CDR3 is 15 residues long. Trimming stripped 6 bases from V and 4 bases from J, with 18 bases between. In DNA form, the CDR3 reads TGTGCCAGCAGCACGGGGGGCGGTATAGGCTATGGCTACACCTTC. Translation: CASSTGGGIGYGYTF.

The chain joins TRBV18 to TRBJ1-5; D is undetermined. The CDR3 is 13 amino acids. Germline values: CDR1 KGHSH, CDR2 LQKENI. V gave up 6 bases and J gave up 0 bases, with 6 bases separating them. In DNA form, the CDR3 reads TGTGCCAGCTCCGTAGATAGCAATCAGCCCCAGCATTTT. Translating gives CASSVDSNQPQHF.